These T cell receptor beta chains were read from a single sample in a study of T cell clonotyping in hematopoietic cell transplantation. The protocol was immunoSEQ multiplex PCR, while the TCRdb copy is restricted to in-frame clones and leaves out a portion. The table includes around 15,000 clones, about 92% detected once. The specimen comprised peripheral blood mononuclear cells, sampled before stem cell transplant. Receptor source: a man younger than 35 with biphenotypic leukemia. Some clones in this sample may be carry-over from other donors' samples. CDR3s include the opening cysteine and the closing phenylalanine or tryptophan. A D gene is named only where the DNA matches it firmly. The size field is filled for only some rows; it gives once, few, many or a size class.

j_call d_call v_call clone_size cdr3_length cdr3_aa cdr3_nt
TRBJ2-7 NA TRBV29-1 NA 13 CSVDRQDSYEQYF TGCAGCGTTGATCGCCAGGATTCCTACGAGCAGTACTTC
TRBJ2-5 NA TRBV2 once 14 CASIYRGLLETQYF TGTGCCAGCATCTACCGAGGGCTTCTCGAGACCCAGTACTTC
TRBJ1-2 TRBD1 TRBV6-1 NA 15 CASRGLLTGAYGYTF TGTGCCAGCAGGGGACTCCTGACAGGGGCCTATGGCTACACCTTC
TRBJ1-1 NA TRBV28 NA 12 CASSLFDRGAFF TGTGCCAGCAGTTTATTTGACCGTGGAGCTTTCTTT
TRBJ2-3 TRBD1 TRBV4-3 NA 16 CASSQVGRGNADTQYF TGCGCCAGCAGCCAAGTCGGCAGGGGGAATGCAGATACGCAGTATTTT
TRBJ1-1 TRBD1 TRBV5-6 NA 13 CASSAYRGHEAFF TGTGCCAGCAGCGCGTACAGGGGACATGAAGCTTTCTTT
TRBJ1-6 NA TRBV11-2 NA 16 CASSLDLARFRSPLHF TGTGCCAGCAGCTTAGATTTGGCAAGGTTTCGATCACCCCTCCACTTT
TRBJ2-7 TRBD1 TRBV2 NA 13 CASIGQEAYEQYF TGTGCCAGCATCGGACAGGAAGCCTACGAGCAGTACTTC
TRBJ2-1 TRBD2 TRBV7-2 NA 15 CASSTPSGRHNEQFF TGTGCCAGCAGCACCCCTAGCGGTAGACACAATGAGCAGTTCTTC
TRBJ2-7 NA TRBV4-1 NA 15 CASSQDIRTDYGQYF TGCGCCAGCAGCCAAGATATTCGGACAGACTACGGGCAGTACTTC
TRBJ2-1 NA TRBV6-1 NA 15 CASPNLRGSYNEQFF TGTGCCAGTCCAAATCTAAGGGGCTCCTACAATGAGCAGTTCTTC
TRBJ2-7 TRBD2 TRBV11-2 NA 16 CASSSKTSGVSYEQYF TGTGCCAGCAGCTCCAAGACTAGCGGGGTCTCCTACGAGCAGTACTTC
TRBJ2-5 TRBD2 TRBV4-3 NA 16 CASSQDWLAGEETQYF TGCGCCAGCAGCCAAGATTGGCTAGCGGGGGAAGAGACCCAGTACTTC
TRBJ2-7 NA TRBV6-6 NA 14 CASTRRGPTDEQYF TGTGCCAGCACCCGACGGGGGCCCACCGACGAGCAGTACTTC
TRBJ1-1 NA TRBV27 NA 13 CASSFGGATEAFF TGTGCCAGCAGTTTCGGAGGGGCTACTGAAGCTTTCTTT
TRBJ1-1 NA TRBV30 NA 12 CAWSVALTEAFF TGTGCCTGGAGTGTGGCGCTTACTGAAGCTTTCTTT
TRBJ2-7 NA TRBV28 few 13 CASWGDSGAGQYF TGTGCCAGCTGGGGGGACTCAGGAGCGGGGCAGTACTTC
TRBJ2-3 TRBD2 TRBV6-6 few 15 CASSWGTSETDTQYF TGTGCCAGCAGTTGGGGGACTAGCGAGACAGATACGCAGTATTTT
TRBJ2-5 NA TRBV7-3 NA 13 CASSPGAQETQYF TGTGCCAGCAGCCCCGGGGCCCAAGAGACCCAGTACTTC
TRBJ1-5 NA TRBV9 NA 13 CASSVDQNQPQHF TGTGCCAGCAGCGTAGACCAGAATCAGCCTCAGCATTTT
TRBJ2-7 NA TRBV30 once 12 CAWSPGSYEQYF TGTGCCTGGAGTCCTGGTTCCTACGAGCAGTACTTC
TRBJ1-1 NA TRBV19 NA 11 CASRTGDEAFF TGTGCCAGCAGGACCGGGGATGAAGCTTTCTTT
TRBJ1-2 NA TRBV29-1 NA 15 CSFRDTSSPNYGYTF TGCAGCTTTAGGGACACCTCCTCCCCTAACTATGGCTACACCTTC
TRBJ2-5 NA TRBV2 NA 11 CASIETETQYF TGTGCCAGCATCGAGACAGAGACCCAGTACTTC
TRBJ2-7 NA TRBV7-2 few 15 CASSLSGGASYEQYF TGTGCCAGCAGCTTATCAGGAGGGGCCTCCTACGAGCAGTACTTC
TRBJ2-3 TRBD1 TRBV5-1 NA 14 CASRTGPSTDTQYF TGCGCCAGCAGGACAGGGCCTAGCACAGATACGCAGTATTTT
TRBJ2-7 NA TRBV9 few 14 CASSVEPDSYEQYF TGTGCCAGCAGCGTAGAGCCGGACAGCTACGAGCAGTACTTC
TRBJ1-6 NA TRBV28 NA 11 CASSLPGPLHF TGTGCCAGCAGTTTACCGGGACCCCTCCACTTT
TRBJ2-7 TRBD2 TRBV30 once 14 CAWSVGLAYYEQYF TGTGCCTGGAGTGTGGGACTAGCATACTACGAGCAGTACTTC
TRBJ2-5 TRBD1 TRBV5-1 NA 15 CASSLQRTGGETQYF TGCGCCAGCAGCTTACAACGGACAGGGGGGGAGACCCAGTACTTC
TRBJ2-7 NA TRBV30 NA 15 CAWSILGGHDYEQYF TGTGCCTGGAGTATCCTCGGGGGACATGACTACGAGCAGTACTTC
TRBJ1-1 NA TRBV27 NA 15 CASSQQGGTNTEAFF TGTGCCAGCAGTCAACAAGGGGGGACGAACACTGAAGCTTTCTTT
TRBJ2-7 NA TRBV6-5 once 14 CASSYGFQGNEQYF TGTGCCAGCAGTTACGGATTTCAGGGGAACGAGCAGTACTTC
TRBJ2-3 NA TRBV19 NA 14 CASSITPSTDTQYF TGTGCCAGTAGTATTACACCCAGCACAGATACGCAGTATTTT
TRBJ2-1 TRBD2 TRBV11-2 NA 16 CASRPLAGGVYNEQFF TGTGCCAGCAGGCCCCTGGCGGGGGGGGTCTACAATGAGCAGTTCTTC
TRBJ2-5 NA TRBV20-1 NA 11 CSVSPQETQYF TGCAGTGTTAGCCCCCAAGAGACCCAGTACTTC
TRBJ2-2 NA TRBV19 NA 13 CASSFTGLGELFF TGTGCCAGTAGTTTTACCGGTCTAGGGGAGCTGTTTTTT
TRBJ1-1 NA TRBV7-3 NA 14 CASSFQGKGTEAFF TGTGCCAGCAGCTTCCAAGGGAAGGGGACTGAAGCTTTCTTT
TRBJ2-1 NA TRBV9 NA 15 CASSPKRISHNEQFF TGTGCCAGCAGCCCTAAAAGGATATCCCACAATGAGCAGTTCTTC
TRBJ1-3 NA TRBV5-1 NA 13 CASTENLGNTIYF TGCGCCAGCACGGAGAATCTTGGAAACACCATATATTTT
TRBJ1-6 NA TRBV6-5 NA 13 CASKGFLDSPLHF TGTGCCAGCAAAGGTTTCCTTGATTCACCCCTCCACTTT
TRBJ1-1 NA TRBV5-1 NA 14 CASSLEAFGTEAFF TGCGCCAGCAGCTTGGAAGCTTTTGGGACTGAAGCTTTCTTT
TRBJ2-4 NA TRBV27 NA 13 CASSLSVGRTQYF TGTGCCAGCAGTTTAAGCGTCGGTCGGACTCAGTACTTC
TRBJ1-1 NA TRBV6-6 once 15 CASSNTQGSNTEAFF TGTGCCAGCAGTAACACACAGGGATCAAACACTGAAGCTTTCTTT
TRBJ2-7 NA TRBV5-1 NA 17 CASSLFSTGASSYEQYF TGCGCCAGCAGCTTATTCTCGACAGGAGCCTCCTCTTACGAGCAGTACTTC
TRBJ1-1 NA TRBV9 NA 15 CASSVRAGVGTEAFF TGTGCCAGCAGCGTACGGGCGGGGGTTGGCACTGAAGCTTTCTTT
TRBJ1-1 TRBD1 TRBV29-1 NA 13 CSVDLTGYTEAFF TGCAGCGTTGACCTGACAGGGTACACTGAAGCTTTCTTT
TRBJ1-1 NA TRBV5-6 NA 13 CASSLGRGTEAFF TGTGCCAGCAGTCTAGGACGGGGCACTGAAGCTTTCTTT
TRBJ2-3 NA TRBV7-2 NA 15 CASSLGGADRVTQYF TGTGCCAGCAGCTTAGGCGGGGCGGATAGGGTTACGCAGTATTTT
TRBJ1-1 NA TRBV11-3 NA 16 CASSLEVTGGNTEAFF TGTGCCAGCAGCTTAGAAGTTACAGGTGGTAACACTGAAGCTTTCTTT
TRBJ2-7 NA TRBV27 NA 13 CASSLTPLYEQYF TGTGCCAGCAGTTTGACACCCCTCTACGAGCAGTACTTC
TRBJ1-2 NA TRBV4-1 NA 16 CASSQATPGSPYGYTF TGCGCCAGCAGCCAAGCAACCCCGGGGAGCCCCTATGGCTACACCTTC
TRBJ2-3 NA TRBV19 NA 14 CASRSTSGTDTQYF TGTGCCAGTAGATCGACCAGTGGCACAGATACGCAGTATTTT
TRBJ1-6 TRBD1 TRBV30 NA 14 CAWTPDRGNSPLHF TGTGCCTGGACCCCGGACAGGGGGAATTCACCCCTCCACTTT
TRBJ2-7 NA TRBV10-1 NA 13 CASIATLLYEQYF TGCGCCAGCATCGCGACTCTACTCTACGAGCAGTACTTC